This T cell receptor (beta chain) was observed in a study of T cell changes during pregnancy in multiple sclerosis. TCRdb's copy holds only in-frame clones and misses some; the assay was immunoSEQ multiplex PCR. Of 60,000 to 85,000 clones listed, over 85% were seen once; the top ten hold 3.7%. Per the germline V gene, CDR1 is SGHVS and CDR2 is FQNEAQ. This CDR3 comprises 13 residues. Trimming pared 5 bases from V and 7 bases from J, leaving 12 bases between. This clonotype was sampled from a female donor in good health, enrolled as a control in a pregnancy study. The sequences come from peripheral blood, collected after pregnancy. This rearrangement joins TRBV7-8 to TRBJ2-1, with a possible D match to TRBD1 (6 bases). CDR3 region: CASSPGHSNEQFF. The CDR3 DNA is TGTGCCAGCAGCCCGGGACACTCAAATGAGCAGTTCTTC.